This T cell receptor (beta chain) was sequenced during a study of Ad26.COV2.S vaccination and SARS-CoV-2 variants. Clones were read by immunoSEQ multiplex PCR, and TCRdb kept only the in-frame ones, dropping some. The sample gives more than 150,000 clones, roughly nine tenths of which show up once; 5% to 7% is in the top ten. With 4 bases removed from V and 3 bases from J, the gap between germline ends came to 13 bases. CDR1 is SGHKS and CDR2 is YYEKEE in the germline V gene (reference sequence). The CDR3 has 14 amino acids. The TCR sequence derives from a human donor who had recovered from COVID-19. The chain has TRBV5-5 and TRBJ1-1; D not certain. The material was peripheral blood, obtained after recovery from COVID-19. CDR3 coding DNA: TGTGCCAGCAGCCCCCCCGTCGTGTACACTGAAGCTTTCTTT. This encodes CASSPPVVYTEAFF.